One sample yielded the 32 T cell receptor beta chains listed below, sequenced in a study of blood T cell repertoires in COVID-19. Assay used: immunoSEQ multiplex PCR; TCRdb lists only in-frame clones, some missing. The sample shows fewer than 400,000 clones, 90% of them seen only once. The specimen sequenced was peripheral blood. These receptors originate from a woman in her thirties with COVID-19, enrolled during active disease.

The rearrangement joins TRBV29-1 to TRBJ1-1; 10 bases are a match to TRBD1. CDR1 is SQVTM, CDR2 ANQGSEA, per germline. V shed 3 bases, J shed 5 bases, and the junction held 9 bases outside the gene matches. The CDR3 contains 15 residues. DNA of the CDR3: TGCAGCGTTGAGGCCGGGGACAGGGGTAGTACTGAAGCTTTCTTT. It encodes CSVEAGDRGSTEAFF.

This clone was picked up a small number of times. This chain joins TRBV18 and TRBJ1-5; possible D gene TRBD1, 6 bases. This CDR3 spans 14 amino acids. V was shortened by 5 bases and J by 3 bases, with 11 bases between the two germline ends. Germline V lookup: CDR1 KGHSH, CDR2 LQKENI. The CDR3, as DNA: TGTGCCAGCTCAGCAACAGGGAACAATCAGCCCCAGCATTTT. Its protein is CASSATGNNQPQHF.

This sequence joins TRBV18 and TRBJ2-1; 13 positions agree with TRBD2. The CDR3 consists of 19 residues. J gave up 3 bases and V 6 bases, and 14 bases lay outside the gene matches. Germline V gives CDR1 KGHSH, CDR2 LQKENI. The CDR3 bases are TGTGCCAGCTCCCCCGGGACAGGTCGACTAGCGGGAGGCTACAATGAGCAGTTCTTC. Its protein is CASSPGTGRLAGGYNEQFF.

V and J are TRBV9 and TRBJ2-2; TRBD2 might be the D (6 bases). V gave up 0 bases and J gave up 4 bases, with 10 bases separating them. The CDR3 contains 15 residues. Per germline, CDR1 SGDLS and CDR2 YYNGEE. The CDR3 loop reads CASSVGWGGTGELFF. In nucleotides, the CDR3 is TGTGCCAGCAGCGTAGGCTGGGGAGGCACCGGGGAGCTGTTTTTT.

The rearrangement joins TRBV2 to TRBJ2-7; a weak D match, TRBD2 (6 bases). The germline V gene encodes CDR1 SNHLY and CDR2 FYNNEI. The CDR3 has 13 amino acids. Deletions cut 6 bases from V and 2 bases from J, with 11 bases between. CDR3 region: CASRRDATYEQYF. The CDR3 DNA is TGTGCCAGCAGGCGGGACGCTACCTACGAGCAGTACTTC.

The chain carries TRBV6-5 and TRBJ1-2; tentatively, D is TRBD1 (5 bases). The CDR3 covers 14 residues. From germline, CDR1 is MNHEY and CDR2 SVGAGI. V was pared by 0 bases and J by 5 bases, with 10 bases between. CDR3 residues: CASSYSSGRYGYTF. The CDR3 DNA is TGTGCCAGCAGTTACTCTTCAGGGAGGTATGGCTACACCTTC.

The CDR3: CASSIAGPKETQYF. The CDR3 region has the DNA TGTGCCAGCAGTATAGCGGGACCTAAAGAGACCCAGTACTTC. The chain carries TRBV7-9 and TRBJ2-5, with 8 bases matching TRBD2. Losses at the gene ends were 6 bases for V and 3 bases for J; bases not matched to a gene: 6. Germline CDR1 is SEHNR and CDR2 is FQNEAQ (reference sequence). The CDR3 is 14 amino acids. Supplemented by reference TRBV7-9 and TRBJ2-5, the full variable domain reads DTGVSQNPRHKITKRGQNVTFRCDPISEHNRLYWYRQTLGQGPEFLTYFQNEAQLEKSRLLSDRFSAERPKGSFSTLEIQRTEQGDSAMYLCASSIAGPKETQYFGPGTRLLVL.

This clone has only a few counts. V gene TRBV2 combines with J gene TRBJ1-5; D is ambiguous. This CDR3 comprises 12 residues. V was cut by 8 bases and J by 0 bases, with 5 bases left in between. Germline V gives CDR1 SNHLY, CDR2 FYNNEI. CDR3 DNA: TGTGCCAGCCAGGATAGCAATCAGCCCCAGCATTTT. This translates into CASQDSNQPQHF. Drawing the rest from reference TRBV2 and TRBJ1-5, the complete variable domain is EPEVTQTPSHQVTQMGQEVILRCVPISNHLYFYWYRQILGQKVEFLVSFYNNEISEKSEIFDDQFSVERPDGSNFTLKIRSTKLEDSAMYFCASQDSNQPQHFGDGTRLSIL.

This clone was found once. As DNA, the CDR3 is TGTGCCAGCAGTCCTCGGACAGGACGCTCTGGAAACACCATATATTTT. The encoded protein is CASSPRTGRSGNTIYF. V and J are TRBV28 and TRBJ1-3; 7 nucleotides agree with TRBD1. This CDR3 spans 16 amino acids. J gave up 0 bases and V 5 bases, and 7 bases lay outside the gene matches. Germline V lookup: CDR1 MDHEN, CDR2 SYDVKM.

The V and J genes are TRBV19 and TRBJ2-1, with D possibly matching TRBD2 (5 bases). The CDR3 sequence is 16 residues long. The V end was cut by 2 bases, the J end by 5 bases, with 16 bases between. Germline CDR1 reads LNHDA; CDR2 reads SQIVND (reference sequence). The CDR3 region is CASSITIRDSDNEQFF. CDR3 in DNA: TGTGCCAGTAGTATAACGATCCGGGATTCGGACAATGAGCAGTTCTTC.

The chain employs TRBV27 and TRBJ2-1; 7 bases line up with TRBD2. CDR3 length: 16 residues. J gave up 0 bases and V 5 bases, and 7 bases lay outside the gene matches. CDR1 is MNHEY, CDR2 SMNVEV, per germline (reference sequence). Here the CDR3 reads CASSPPSGSSYNEQFF. The CDR3 bases are TGTGCCAGCAGTCCCCCTAGCGGTAGCTCCTACAATGAGCAGTTCTTC.

The V gene is TRBV3-1 (or the pseudogene TRBV3-2), the J gene TRBJ1-1; unclear D gene. The CDR3 extends over 13 amino acids. Germline-derived CDR1 and CDR2 are LGHDT and YNNKEL (reference sequence). V was trimmed by 2 bases and J by 5 bases, leaving 9 bases between them. CDR3 amino acids: CASSQTRGTEAFF. CDR3 bases: TGTGCCAGCAGCCAAACCCGAGGGACTGAAGCTTTCTTT.

This chain links TRBV5-1 with TRBJ2-5, with TRBD2 matching over 15 bases. V lost 0 bases to trimming and J lost 5 bases; unmatched junction nucleotides: 11. Per germline, CDR1 SGHRS and CDR2 YFSETQ. CDR3 length: 19 residues. Written as DNA, the CDR3 is TGCGCCAGCAGCTTGGTTTCCGGGACTAGCGGGAGGCCCTGGGAGACCCAGTACTTC. It codes for CASSLVSGTSGRPWETQYF.

This chain joins TRBV6-5 and TRBJ1-1; perhaps TRBD1 as D (6 bases). The V and J ends lost 6 bases and 4 bases respectively, with 12 bases between them. Germline CDR1 MNHEY, CDR2 SVGAGI. The CDR3 runs to 13 residues. The CDR3, as DNA: TGTGCCAGCAGCACCAGACAGGTCACTGAAGCTTTCTTT. It yields the protein CASSTRQVTEAFF.

Points on this clone: Other DNA sequences within the sample encode an identical CDR3. In nucleotides, the CDR3 is TGTGCCAGTAGTATAGGGGGGGATCAGCCCCAGCATTTT. Translating gives CASSIGGDQPQHF. V gene TRBV19 combines with J gene TRBJ1-5; a weak D match, TRBD1 (5 bases). The V gene's germline CDR1 is LNHDA and CDR2 SQIVND (reference sequence). This CDR3 has 13 amino acids. V lost 1 base, J lost 5 bases, and 6 bases lay in between.

The chain employs TRBV5-1 and TRBJ1-2, with TRBD1 matching over 12 bases. Losses at the gene ends were 4 bases for V and 2 bases for J; bases not matched to a gene: 9. There are 17 residues in the CDR3. CDR1 is SGHRS and CDR2 is YFSETQ in the germline V gene. CDR3 nucleotides: TGCGCCAGCAGCCGAGGCGGGACAGGGGGCGAGAACTATGGCTACACCTTC. This sequence encodes CASSRGGTGGENYGYTF.

The rearrangement joins TRBV28 to TRBJ2-2, with 7 bases that match TRBD1. Trimming took 5 bases from V and 4 from J; bases not matched to a gene: 4. CDR1 is MDHEN and CDR2 is SYDVKM in the germline V gene. The CDR3 loop spans 14 amino acids. The CDR3 coding sequence is TGTGCCAGCAGTCCTCCAGGGGGCACCGGGGAGCTGTTTTTT. It encodes CASSPPGGTGELFF.

This chain joins TRBV27 and TRBJ2-1; 11 nucleotides match TRBD2. Germline V gives CDR1 MNHEY, CDR2 SMNVEV (reference sequence). The CDR3 runs 16 residues. V gave up 6 bases and J gave up 7 bases; unmatched junction bases: 11. CDR3 loop: CASSLLAGEGRNEQFF. Here the CDR3 DNA reads TGTGCCAGCAGCCTACTAGCGGGAGAAGGTAGGAATGAGCAGTTCTTC.

The J gene is TRBJ2-7, the V gene TRBV5-8, with 8 bases aligning to TRBD1. V trimming: 4 bases; J trimming: 2 bases; junction bases outside the gene matches: 5. The CDR3 is 14 amino acids. Germline V gene data show CDR1 as SGHTS and CDR2 as YDEGEE. DNA of the CDR3: TGTGCCAGCAGCAGACGGACAGGGACCTACGAGCAGTACTTC. Residues: CASSRRTGTYEQYF.

This clone was seen only once. The V and J genes are TRBV25-1 and TRBJ1-1; 7 bases line up with TRBD1. The germline V gene encodes CDR1 MGHDK and CDR2 SYGVNS. The CDR3 consists of 16 residues. The J segment lost 1 base and the V segment lost 8 bases, leaving 13 bases of the junction unmatched. CDR3 sequence: CASAGFEGAGNTEAFF. The CDR3 nucleotides read TGTGCCAGCGCAGGTTTCGAGGGGGCCGGGAACACTGAAGCTTTCTTT. The full variable domain, in which reference TRBV25-1 and TRBJ1-1 provide the parts outside the CDR3, is EADIYQTPRYLVIGTGKKITLECSQTMGHDKMYWYQQDPGMELHLIHYSYGVNSTEKGDLSSESTVSRIRTEHFPLTLESARPSHTSQYLCASAGFEGAGNTEAFFGQGTRLTVV.

This clone has just one count. This sequence joins TRBV6-6 and TRBJ1-2; D unresolved. With 2 bases removed from V and 8 bases from J, the gap between germline ends came to 15 bases. The CDR3 is made up of 14 amino acids. CDR1 and CDR2 from the germline V gene are MNHNY and SVGAGI (reference sequence). The CDR3 DNA reads TGTGCCAGCAGTTACACGCGAGAGGGTTGGGGCTACACCTTC. Protein product: CASSYTREGWGYTF.

The chain links TRBV5-8 to TRBJ1-1; D perhaps matches TRBD1 (5 bases). Trimming stripped 2 bases from V and 1 base from J, with 12 bases between. CDR3 length equals 15 residues. From germline, CDR1 is SGHTS and CDR2 YDEGEE. DNA of the CDR3: TGTGCCAGCAGCTTAAGGGGTTTGCAGAACACTGAAGCTTTCTTT. The encoded protein is CASSLRGLQNTEAFF.

This clone was seen a few times. The chain couples TRBV6-5 to TRBJ1-3; TRBD1 agrees at 7 bases. V trimming: 6 bases; J trimming: 4 bases; junction bases outside the gene matches: 6. CDR3 length equals 14 residues. The germline CDR1 and CDR2 sequences are MNHEY and SVGAGI. The CDR3 DNA reads as TGTGCCAGCAGCCTGACAGGGCCCGGAAACACCATATATTTT. Amino acids: CASSLTGPGNTIYF.

V usage is TRBV7-2 and J usage is TRBJ2-7; TRBD2 agrees at 15 bases. The CDR3 spans 16 residues. CDR1 SGHTA and CDR2 FQGNSA come from the germline V gene. V was pared by 4 bases and J by 10 bases, with 11 bases of the junction left unmatched. The CDR3 spells CASSWTSGRAPTRQYF. Written as DNA, the CDR3 is TGTGCCAGCAGCTGGACTAGCGGGAGGGCCCCTACGCGTCAGTACTTC.

For the CDR3, the DNA is TGTGCCAGCAGCCCCCCGCGGGAAGGAAGCACTGAAGCTTTCTTT. Translated, it gives CASSPPREGSTEAFF. The chain uses TRBV9 and TRBJ1-1, with D uncertain. The CDR3 extends over 15 amino acids. Looked up from germline, CDR1 is SGDLS and CDR2 is YYNGEE. Trimming took 4 bases from V and 4 from J, leaving 17 bases between them.

The chain links TRBV10-3 to TRBJ2-6; TRBD1 matches at 9 bases. V dropped 3 bases and J dropped 0; count of bases not matched to a gene: 9. Germline V gene data show CDR1 as ENHRY and CDR2 as SYGVKD. The CDR3 loop spans 19 amino acids. Here the CDR3 reads CAISEYRDRVFSGANVLTF. The CDR3 DNA follows: TGTGCCATCAGTGAATACCGGGACAGGGTGTTCTCTGGGGCCAACGTCCTGACTTTC.

The chain employs TRBV7-2 and TRBJ2-5; TRBD2 matches 11 bases. Trimming cost V 1 base and J 2 bases; bases outside gene matches: 3. Germline V gives CDR1 SGHTA, CDR2 FQGNSA. The CDR3 totals 16 residues. CDR3 protein: CASSLGTSGLQETQYF. CDR3 bases: TGTGCCAGCAGCTTAGGGACTAGCGGGCTACAAGAGACCCAGTACTTC.

Turning to this clone: Relative to the germline gene, one junction end is altered; a read error may explain this. V is TRBV29-1 and J is TRBJ1-1, with D maybe TRBD1 (5 bases). Germline values: CDR1 SQVTM, CDR2 ANQGSEA. The CDR3 is 12 residues long. The chain's CDR3 is CSVLGLNIEAFF. The CDR3 DNA sequence: TGCAGCGTCCTGGGACTGAACATTGAAGCTTTCTTT.

The chain employs TRBV7-2 and TRBJ1-2, with D perhaps matching TRBD1 (5 bases). The length of the CDR3 is 15 residues. Trimming pared 2 bases from V and 6 bases from J, leaving 16 bases between. Looked up from germline, CDR1 is SGHTA and CDR2 is FQGNSA. The CDR3 DNA is TGTGCCAGCAGCTTAATTCGTACAGGCGTCGATGGCTACACCTTC. Translating gives CASSLIRTGVDGYTF.

The rearrangement uses TRBV2 and TRBJ1-5; TRBD1 aligns across 8 bases. V trimming: 4 bases; J trimming: 4 bases; junction bases outside the gene matches: 6. Germline-derived CDR1 and CDR2 are SNHLY and FYNNEI. This CDR3 has 15 amino acids. CDR3 nucleotides: TGTGCCAGCAGTGCCCACGGGACAGGTAATCAGCCCCAGCATTTT. Residues: CASSAHGTGNQPQHF.

The chain couples TRBV5-1 to TRBJ2-1; 7 bases agree with TRBD2. CDR1 is SGHRS, CDR2 YFSETQ, per germline. With 0 bases clipped from V and 7 bases from J, the junction kept 10 bases outside the gene matches. This CDR3 has 16 residues. Written as DNA, the CDR3 is TGCGCCAGCAGCTTGGTGGTAGCGGGTGTGCGGAATGAGCAGTTCTTC. This translates into CASSLVVAGVRNEQFF.

This clone was counted ten times or more. V usage is TRBV2 and J usage is TRBJ1-1; tentatively, D is TRBD1 (5 bases). CDR1 and CDR2 from the germline V gene are SNHLY and FYNNEI. The CDR3 is 16 amino acids. The ends were cut back, 0 bases at V and 1 base at J, with 12 bases in the middle. The CDR3 protein is CASSEAGGSGNTEAFF. CDR3 DNA: TGTGCCAGCAGTGAAGCGGGGGGATCTGGGAACACTGAAGCTTTCTTT. Based on the CDR3 plus reference TRBV2 and TRBJ1-1, the full variable domain is EPEVTQTPSHQVTQMGQEVILRCVPISNHLYFYWYRQILGQKVEFLVSFYNNEISEKSEIFDDQFSVERPDGSNFTLKIRSTKLEDSAMYFCASSEAGGSGNTEAFFGQGTRLTVV.